This T cell receptor beta chain was sequenced in a study of CD8+ T cells in alopecia areata. Study-wide background: The protocol delivered tofacitinib for 6 to 18 months, then withdrew it for 6 months. Whole-study results and caveats: On tofacitinib, scalp and blood still held many of the expanded lesional clones.

Treatment noted: oral pan-JAK inhibitor, 5-10 mg twice daily. The germline CDR1 and CDR2 sequences are SGHDT and YYEEEE. Trimming shortened V by 5 bases and J by 10 bases, and 19 bases separated the two germline ends. The CDR3 length is 14 residues. Extraction of RNA preceded its reverse transcription into cDNA, which served as the sequencing template. Generated by immunoSEQ multiplex PCR, the TCRdb table keeps only in-frame clones and is missing some. The data contain roughly 120,000 clones, 56% of them singletons. This clone has only one observation. The target antigen is unknown. This sample comprised CD4+ T cells sorted from blood, obtained at week 24, from a patient treated with tofacitinib. This receptor was taken from a human donor with alopecia areata. The rearrangement joins TRBV5-6 to TRBJ2-1; TRBD1 or TRBD2 may be the D gene (6 bases each). CDR3 sequence: CASSPVGGREEQFF. Here the CDR3 DNA reads TGTGCCAGCAGTCCGGTGGGGGGCCGGGAGGAGCAGTTCTTC.